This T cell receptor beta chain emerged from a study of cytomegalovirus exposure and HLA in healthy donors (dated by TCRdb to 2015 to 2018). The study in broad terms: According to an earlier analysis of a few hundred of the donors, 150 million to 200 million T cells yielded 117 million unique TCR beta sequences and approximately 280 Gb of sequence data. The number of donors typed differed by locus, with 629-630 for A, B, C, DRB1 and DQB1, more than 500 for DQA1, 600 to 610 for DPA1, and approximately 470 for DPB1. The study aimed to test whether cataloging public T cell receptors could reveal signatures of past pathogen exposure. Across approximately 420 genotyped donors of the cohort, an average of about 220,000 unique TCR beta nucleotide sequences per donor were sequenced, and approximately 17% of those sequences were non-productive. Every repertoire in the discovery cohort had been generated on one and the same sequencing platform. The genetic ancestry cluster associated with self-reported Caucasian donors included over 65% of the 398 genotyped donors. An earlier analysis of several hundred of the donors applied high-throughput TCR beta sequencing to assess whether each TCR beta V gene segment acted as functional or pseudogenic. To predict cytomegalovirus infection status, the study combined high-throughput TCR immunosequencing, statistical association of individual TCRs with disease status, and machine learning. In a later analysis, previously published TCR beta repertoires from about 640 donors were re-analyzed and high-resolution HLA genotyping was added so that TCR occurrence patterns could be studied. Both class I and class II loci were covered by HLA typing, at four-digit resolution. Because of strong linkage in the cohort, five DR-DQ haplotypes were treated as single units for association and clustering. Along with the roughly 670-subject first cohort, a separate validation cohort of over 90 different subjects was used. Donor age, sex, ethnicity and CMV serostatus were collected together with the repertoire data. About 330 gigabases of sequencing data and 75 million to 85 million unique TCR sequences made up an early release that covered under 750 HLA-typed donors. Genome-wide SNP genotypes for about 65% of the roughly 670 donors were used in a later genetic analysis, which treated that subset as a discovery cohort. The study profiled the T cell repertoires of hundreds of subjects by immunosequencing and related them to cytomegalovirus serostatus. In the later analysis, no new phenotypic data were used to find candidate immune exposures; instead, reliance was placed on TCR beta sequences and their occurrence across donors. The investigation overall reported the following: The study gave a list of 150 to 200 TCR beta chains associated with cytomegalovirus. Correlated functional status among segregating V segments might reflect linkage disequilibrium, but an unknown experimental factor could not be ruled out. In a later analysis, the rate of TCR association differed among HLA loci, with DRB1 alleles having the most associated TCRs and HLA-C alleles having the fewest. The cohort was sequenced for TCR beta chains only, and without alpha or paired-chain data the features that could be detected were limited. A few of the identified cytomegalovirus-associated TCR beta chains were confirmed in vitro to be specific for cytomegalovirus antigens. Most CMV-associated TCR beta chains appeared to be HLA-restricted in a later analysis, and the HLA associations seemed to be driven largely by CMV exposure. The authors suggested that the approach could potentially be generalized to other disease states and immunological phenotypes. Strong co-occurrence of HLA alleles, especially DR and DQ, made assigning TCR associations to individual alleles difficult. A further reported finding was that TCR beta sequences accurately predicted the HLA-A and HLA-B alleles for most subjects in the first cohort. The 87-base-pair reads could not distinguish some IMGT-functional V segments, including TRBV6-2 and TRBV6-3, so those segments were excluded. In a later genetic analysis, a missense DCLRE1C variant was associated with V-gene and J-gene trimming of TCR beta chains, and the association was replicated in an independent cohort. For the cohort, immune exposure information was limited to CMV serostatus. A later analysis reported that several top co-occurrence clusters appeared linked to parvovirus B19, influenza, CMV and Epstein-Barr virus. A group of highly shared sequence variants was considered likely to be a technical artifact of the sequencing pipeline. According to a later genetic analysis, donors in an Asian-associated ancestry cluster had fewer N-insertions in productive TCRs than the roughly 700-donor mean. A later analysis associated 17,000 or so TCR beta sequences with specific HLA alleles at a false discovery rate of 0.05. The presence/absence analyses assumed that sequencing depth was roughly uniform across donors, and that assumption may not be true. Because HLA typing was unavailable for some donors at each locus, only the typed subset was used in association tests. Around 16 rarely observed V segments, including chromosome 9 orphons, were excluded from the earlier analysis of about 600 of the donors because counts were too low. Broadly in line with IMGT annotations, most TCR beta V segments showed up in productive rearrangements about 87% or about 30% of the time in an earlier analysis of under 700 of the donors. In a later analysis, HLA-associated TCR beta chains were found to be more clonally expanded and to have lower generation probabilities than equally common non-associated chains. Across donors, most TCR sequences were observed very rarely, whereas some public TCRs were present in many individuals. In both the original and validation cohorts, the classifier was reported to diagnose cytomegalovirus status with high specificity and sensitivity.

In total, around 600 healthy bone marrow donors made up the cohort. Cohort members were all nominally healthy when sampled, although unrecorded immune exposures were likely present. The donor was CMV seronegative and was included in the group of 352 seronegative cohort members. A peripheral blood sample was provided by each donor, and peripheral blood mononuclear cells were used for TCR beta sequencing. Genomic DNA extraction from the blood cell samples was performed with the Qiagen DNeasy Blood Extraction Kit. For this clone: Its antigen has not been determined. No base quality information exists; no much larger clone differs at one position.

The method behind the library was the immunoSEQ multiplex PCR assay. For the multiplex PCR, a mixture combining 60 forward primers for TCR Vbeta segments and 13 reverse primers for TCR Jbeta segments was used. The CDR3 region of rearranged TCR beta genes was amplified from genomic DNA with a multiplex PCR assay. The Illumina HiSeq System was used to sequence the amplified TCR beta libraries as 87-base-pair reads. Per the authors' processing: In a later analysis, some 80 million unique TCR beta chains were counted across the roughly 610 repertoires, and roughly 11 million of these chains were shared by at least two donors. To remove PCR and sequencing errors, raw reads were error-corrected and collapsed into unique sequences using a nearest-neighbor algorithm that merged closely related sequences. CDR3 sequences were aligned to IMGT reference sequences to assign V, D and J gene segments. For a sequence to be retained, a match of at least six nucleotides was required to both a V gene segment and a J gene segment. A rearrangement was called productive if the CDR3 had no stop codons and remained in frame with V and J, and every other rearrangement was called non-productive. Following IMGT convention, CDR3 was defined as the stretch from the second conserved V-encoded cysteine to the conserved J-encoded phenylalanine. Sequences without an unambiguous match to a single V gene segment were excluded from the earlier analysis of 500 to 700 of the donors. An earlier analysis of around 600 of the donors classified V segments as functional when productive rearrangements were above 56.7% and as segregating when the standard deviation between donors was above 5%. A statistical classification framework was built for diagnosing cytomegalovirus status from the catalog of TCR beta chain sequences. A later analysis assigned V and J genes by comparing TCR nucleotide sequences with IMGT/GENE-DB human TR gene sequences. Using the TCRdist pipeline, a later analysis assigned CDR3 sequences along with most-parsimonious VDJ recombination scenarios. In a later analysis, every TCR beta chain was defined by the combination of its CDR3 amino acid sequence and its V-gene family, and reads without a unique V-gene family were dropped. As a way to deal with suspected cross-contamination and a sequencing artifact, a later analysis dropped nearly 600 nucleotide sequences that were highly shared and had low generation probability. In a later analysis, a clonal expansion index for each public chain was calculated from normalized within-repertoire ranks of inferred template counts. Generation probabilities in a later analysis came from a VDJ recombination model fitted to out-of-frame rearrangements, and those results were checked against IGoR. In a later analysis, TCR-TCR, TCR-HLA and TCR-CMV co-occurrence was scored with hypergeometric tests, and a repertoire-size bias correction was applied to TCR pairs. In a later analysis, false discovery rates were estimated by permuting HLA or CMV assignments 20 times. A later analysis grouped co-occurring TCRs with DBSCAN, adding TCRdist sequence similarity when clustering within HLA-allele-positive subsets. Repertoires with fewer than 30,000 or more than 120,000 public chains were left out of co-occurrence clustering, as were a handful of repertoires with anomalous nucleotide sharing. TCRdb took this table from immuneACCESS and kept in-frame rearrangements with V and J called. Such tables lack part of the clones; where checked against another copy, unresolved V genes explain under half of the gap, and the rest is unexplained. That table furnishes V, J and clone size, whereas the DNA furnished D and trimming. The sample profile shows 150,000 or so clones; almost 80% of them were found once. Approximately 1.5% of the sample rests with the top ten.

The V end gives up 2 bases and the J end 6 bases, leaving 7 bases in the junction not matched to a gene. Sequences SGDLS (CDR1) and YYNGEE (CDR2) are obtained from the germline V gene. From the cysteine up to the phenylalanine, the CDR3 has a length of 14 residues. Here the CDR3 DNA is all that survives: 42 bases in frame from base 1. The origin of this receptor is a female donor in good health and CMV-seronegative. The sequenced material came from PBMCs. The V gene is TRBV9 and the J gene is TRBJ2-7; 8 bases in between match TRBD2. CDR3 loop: CASSVSGGSVEQYF. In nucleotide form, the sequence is TGTGCCAGCAGCGTCTCGGGAGGGTCGGTCGAGCAGTACTTC.